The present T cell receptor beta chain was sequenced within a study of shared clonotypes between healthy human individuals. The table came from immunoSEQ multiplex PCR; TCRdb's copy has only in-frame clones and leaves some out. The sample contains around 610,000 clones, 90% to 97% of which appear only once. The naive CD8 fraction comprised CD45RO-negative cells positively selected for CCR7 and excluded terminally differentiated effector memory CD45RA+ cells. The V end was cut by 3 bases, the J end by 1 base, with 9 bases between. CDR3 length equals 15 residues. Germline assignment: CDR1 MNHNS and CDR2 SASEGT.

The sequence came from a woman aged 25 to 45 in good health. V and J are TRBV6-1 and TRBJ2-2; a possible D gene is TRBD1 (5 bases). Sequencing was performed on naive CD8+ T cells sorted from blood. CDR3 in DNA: TGTGCCAGCAGTGAGAGACAGAGGAACACCGGGGAGCTGTTTTTT. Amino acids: CASSERQRNTGELFF.